The sequence of this T cell receptor beta chain was determined in a study of shared clonotypes between healthy human individuals. Study-wide results and caveats: Sampling involved blood alone; tissue repertoires likely differ.

The CDR3 has 14 residues. Looked up from germline, CDR1 is SNHLY and CDR2 is FYNNEI. V was shortened by 3 bases and J by 14 bases, with 17 bases between the two germline ends. Libraries were prepared by immunoSEQ multiplex PCR; TCRdb keeps only in-frame clonotypes and omits some of them. The sample records about a million clones, more than 65% being singletons. With respect to this clone: Its matching antigen is unknown.

Material: memory CD4+ T cells sorted from blood. Sample subset: CD45RA-negative fraction. The sequence came from a man between 18 and 29 years old in good health. The genes are TRBV2 and TRBJ1-6, with D possibly matching TRBD1 (5 bases). This CDR3 reads CASSEQGAGFTLHF. The CDR3 DNA reads TGTGCCAGCAGTGAGCAGGGAGCTGGTTTCACCCTCCACTTT. The full variable domain, with the rest looked up from reference TRBV2 and TRBJ1-6, is EPEVTQTPSHQVTQMGQEVILRCVPISNHLYFYWYRQILGQKVEFLVSFYNNEISEKSEIFDDQFSVERPDGSNFTLKIRSTKLEDSAMYFCASSEQGAGFTLHFGNGTRLTVT.